Listed here are 24 T cell receptor beta chains from one sample, sequenced in a study of a mutant IDH1 vaccine in newly diagnosed glioma. The time point here: week 11, during vaccination. With topical imiquimod, each dose of the vaccine consisted of 300 ug of mutant IDH1 20-mer peptide. Antigens for these TCRs are unknown. Clones were read by immunoSEQ multiplex PCR, and TCRdb kept only the in-frame ones, dropping some. The repertoire includes fewer than 150,000 clones, around 90% of them detected once, and 0.6% to 0.75% sits in the top ten. The specimen was PBMCs, collected from a glioma patient whose treatment included an IDH1 peptide vaccine. The receptors come from a woman aged 50 to 60 with glioma.

This clone was seen just once. The chain recombines TRBV21-1 with TRBJ2-2. TRBV21-1 is marked as a pseudogene. The CDR3 is made up of 17 amino acids. As DNA, the CDR3 is TGTGCCAGCAGCAAAACAGCCGGGGGACAAAACACCGGGGAGCTGTTTTTT. It is translated as CASSKTAGGQNTGELFF.

J is TRBJ1-1 and V is TRBV29-1, with a tentative D call TRBD1 (6 bases). V lost 7 bases to trimming and J lost 5 bases, with 14 bases between them. Per the germline V gene, CDR1 is SQVTM and CDR2 is ANQGSEA. The CDR3 is 12 amino acids. Written as DNA, the CDR3 is TGCAGCGGCGTATACAGGGAGACTGAAGCTTTCTTT. It specifies CSGVYRETEAFF.

The chain carries TRBV27 and TRBJ2-7, with D hard to call. This CDR3 is built from 14 residues. Trimming took 6 bases from V and 3 from J, leaving 15 bases between them. CDR1 is MNHEY and CDR2 is SMNVEV in the germline V gene (reference sequence). The CDR3 DNA reads TGTGCCAGCAGGAAGTCTGGCGGAGACTACGAGCAGTACTTC. Translating it yields CASRKSGGDYEQYF.

This rearrangement joins TRBV6-5 to TRBJ2-3; D gene ambiguous. The ends were cut back, 0 bases at V and 4 bases at J, with 8 bases in the middle. Germline V CDR1 and CDR2: MNHEY, SVGAGI. The CDR3 runs to 14 residues. DNA of the CDR3: TGTGCCAGCAGTTACTCCGGAAACCCAGATACGCAGTATTTT. Translated, it gives CASSYSGNPDTQYF.

V and J are TRBV14 and TRBJ2-5, with D hard to call. Trimming left V 5 bases short and J 4 bases short, with 17 bases between. CDR1 SGHDN and CDR2 FVKESK come from the germline V gene. CDR3 size: 15 residues. The chain's CDR3 is CASSEKWFGGETQYF. DNA of the CDR3: TGTGCCAGCAGCGAAAAATGGTTCGGCGGAGAGACCCAGTACTTC.

The chain is built from TRBV15 and TRBJ2-4, with D unresolved. CDR1 and CDR2 from the germline V gene are LNHNV and YYDKDF (reference sequence). CDR3 length: 16 residues. V lost 4 bases and J 3 bases, leaving 16 bases between the germline ends. CDR3 coding DNA: TGTGCCACCAGCATTTTTGAAGGATGGGGCAAAAACATTCAGTACTTC. Translation: CATSIFEGWGKNIQYF.

V gene TRBV4-2 combines with J gene TRBJ2-5; 14 bases line up with TRBD2. Trimming cost V 1 base and J 1 base; bases outside gene matches: 5. Looked up from germline, CDR1 is LGHNA and CDR2 is YNFKEQ. This CDR3 is built from 18 residues. The CDR3 nucleotides are TGTGCCAGCAGCCAAGGGGAGACTAGCGGGAGGGCCCAAGAGACCCAGTACTTC. Translation gives CASSQGETSGRAQETQYF.

This clone occurred once. The CDR3 spells CASSYGGIEQYF. For the CDR3, the DNA is TGTGCCAGCAGTTACGGGGGTATCGAGCAGTACTTC. The chain joins TRBV6-5 to TRBJ2-7, with D possibly called TRBD1 or TRBD2 (5 bases each). This CDR3 region has 12 residues. The germline V gene has CDR1 MNHEY and CDR2 SVGAGI. The V gene lost 2 bases and the J gene lost 6 bases, with 8 bases spanning the gap.

The genes are TRBV7-9 and TRBJ2-1; no clear D gene. Germline lookup yields CDR1 SEHNR and CDR2 FQNEAQ (reference sequence). The CDR3 loop spans 15 amino acids. V lost 3 bases to trimming and J lost 4 bases, with 13 bases between them. The CDR3: CASSLGSSIYNEQFF. In DNA, the CDR3 is TGTGCCAGCAGCTTGGGAAGCAGTATATACAATGAGCAGTTCTTC. Combining the CDR3 with reference TRBV7-9 and TRBJ2-1 gives the whole variable domain DTGVSQNPRHKITKRGQNVTFRCDPISEHNRLYWYRQTLGQGPEFLTYFQNEAQLEKSRLLSDRFSAERPKGSFSTLEIQRTEQGDSAMYLCASSLGSSIYNEQFFGPGTRLTVL.

The chain couples TRBV16 to TRBJ1-4; D is uncertain. V was cut by 0 bases and J by 7 bases, with 9 bases left in between. The CDR3 contains 14 residues. Germline V gene lookup returns CDR1 KGHSY and CDR2 FQNENV. CDR3 DNA sequence: TGTGCCAGCAGCCAATCAGGTCTCGTTGAAAAACTGTTTTTT. This codes for CASSQSGLVEKLFF. The full variable domain, with the rest looked up from reference TRBV16 and TRBJ1-4, is GEEVAQTPKHLVRGEGQKAKLYCAPIKGHSYVFWYQQVLKNEFKFLISFQNENVFDETGMPKERFSAKCLPNSPCSLEIQATKLEDSAVYFCASSQSGLVEKLFFGSGTQLSVL.

The chain combines TRBV5-6 with TRBJ1-2, with TRBD1 matching over 8 bases. The CDR3 extends over 16 amino acids. Unmatched junction bases numbered 6, after V lost 0 bases and J lost 2 bases. Germline assignment: CDR1 SGHDT and CDR2 YYEEEE. Here the CDR3 reads CASSLVAGGLNYGYTF. The CDR3 DNA reads TGTGCCAGCAGCTTGGTCGCAGGGGGCCTAAACTATGGCTACACCTTC.

This clone was observed a handful of times. V and J are TRBV7-9 and TRBJ2-1; 9 nucleotides line up with TRBD2. This CDR3 has 15 residues. CDR1 SEHNR and CDR2 FQNEAQ come from the germline V gene (reference sequence). V shed 5 bases, J shed 8 bases, and the junction held 10 bases outside the gene matches. The CDR3 protein is CASSRWTSVDDEQFF. The CDR3 DNA sequence: TGTGCCAGCAGCCGTTGGACTAGCGTTGACGATGAGCAGTTCTTC.

The V call is TRBV5-1, the J call TRBJ1-1; D not certain. Germline CDR1 and CDR2: SGHRS and YFSETQ. The CDR3 spans 12 residues. V lost 6 bases and J 0 bases, leaving 6 bases between the germline ends. The CDR3 coding sequence is TGCGCCAGCACCGGGGTGAACACTGAAGCTTTCTTT. This translates into CASTGVNTEAFF.

This clone was detected once. The rearrangement links TRBV5-8 to TRBJ2-1; the match to TRBD2 covers 11 bases. This CDR3 has 15 amino acids. The J segment lost 6 bases and the V segment lost 2 bases, leaving 4 bases of the junction unmatched. CDR1 is SGHTS and CDR2 is YDEGEE in the germline V gene. The CDR3: CASSLTSGRANEQFF. As DNA, the CDR3 is TGTGCCAGCAGCTTAACTAGCGGGAGAGCCAATGAGCAGTTCTTC.

The chain combines TRBV2 with TRBJ2-7; 12 bases line up with TRBD2. The CDR3 loop spans 14 amino acids. Germline assignment: CDR1 SNHLY and CDR2 FYNNEI. J was trimmed by 7 bases and V by 5 bases; bases with no gene match: 6. CDR3 sequence reads: CASSRTSGTREQYF. The CDR3 DNA is TGTGCCAGCAGTCGGACTAGCGGGACTCGGGAGCAGTACTTC.

V and J are TRBV25-1 and TRBJ2-7, with D uncertain. The CDR3 totals 13 residues. CDR1 MGHDK and CDR2 SYGVNS come from the germline V gene. The ends were cut back, 7 bases at V and 0 bases at J, with 10 bases in the middle. The CDR3 protein is CASNPPSSYEQYF. CDR3 bases: TGTGCCAGCAACCCACCGAGCTCCTACGAGCAGTACTTC.

This chain uses TRBV27 with TRBJ1-5; possibly TRBD1 for D (6 bases). Trimming took off 5 bases at V and 3 bases at J, with 14 bases between the two ends. CDR3 length equals 15 residues. Germline CDR1 MNHEY, CDR2 SMNVEV (reference sequence). CDR3 DNA: TGTGCCAGCAGTCCAAACAGGGTGGCCAATCAGCCCCAGCATTTT. It is translated as CASSPNRVANQPQHF.

The CDR3 DNA reads as TGTGCCAGCTCACCCTATTCTGGCGAGCAGTACTTC. Amino acids: CASSPYSGEQYF. The V call is TRBV18, the J call TRBJ2-7; D is unresolved. CDR1 is KGHSH, CDR2 LQKENI, per germline. The V gene lost 3 bases and the J gene lost 6 bases, with 9 bases spanning the gap. The CDR3 runs to 12 residues.

The gene calls are TRBV13 and TRBJ2-1; D tentatively fits TRBD1 or TRBD2 (6 bases each). The CDR3 runs to 13 residues. Germline CDR1 reads PRHDT; CDR2 reads FYEKMQ (reference sequence). Trimming cost V 3 bases and J 8 bases, with 11 bases left between them. The CDR3 nucleotides read TGTGCCAGCAGCTTCCCGGGGGCCCATGAGCAGTTCTTC. It encodes CASSFPGAHEQFF.

Here the CDR3 DNA reads TGTGCCAGCAGTTTGGGCCCCGGGGAAATGAACACTGAAGCTTTCTTT. This sequence encodes CASSLGPGEMNTEAFF. The chain uses TRBV27 and TRBJ1-1; D ambiguous. Germline assignment: CDR1 MNHEY and CDR2 SMNVEV (reference sequence). The CDR3 is 16 amino acids. The V and J ends lost 3 bases and 0 bases respectively, with 14 bases between them.

This rearrangement joins TRBV5-5 to TRBJ1-1; no clear D. Trimming took off 1 base at V and 5 bases at J, with 15 bases between the two ends. The CDR3 runs 15 residues. In germline, CDR1 is SGHKS, CDR2 YYEKEE (reference sequence). CDR3 sequence (DNA): TGTGCCAGCAGCTTGAATTGGAGGAGTAGTACTGAAGCTTTCTTT. Translation gives CASSLNWRSSTEAFF.

The chain joins TRBV28 to TRBJ2-7; possible D gene TRBD2, 5 bases. This CDR3 spans 16 amino acids. V was cut by 3 bases and J by 2 bases, with 17 bases left in between. The germline gives CDR1 MDHEN, CDR2 SYDVKM. CDR3 region: CASSFHLSRLTYEQYF. CDR3 nucleotide sequence: TGTGCCAGCAGTTTTCACCTCTCACGACTAACCTACGAGCAGTACTTC.

The sample holds one count of this clone. This CDR3 is CASSPGTDSYEQYF. The CDR3 DNA sequence: TGTGCCAGCTCACCTGGGACAGATTCCTACGAGCAGTACTTC. V usage is TRBV18 and J usage is TRBJ2-7; the match to TRBD1 covers 7 bases. Trimming took 3 bases from V and 1 from J; bases not matched to a gene: 3. Germline CDR1 is KGHSH and CDR2 is LQKENI. The CDR3 is 14 amino acids.

Only one count was recorded for this clone. CDR3 nucleotide sequence: TGTGCCAGCAGCGTAGGGTCAGCTGGCTACGAGCAGTACTTC. This codes for CASSVGSAGYEQYF. This rearrangement joins TRBV9 to TRBJ2-7, with D hard to call. CDR1 and CDR2 from the germline V gene are SGDLS and YYNGEE. V lost 0 bases and J lost 3, with 10 bases in between. This CDR3 is built from 14 residues.